A selection of T cell receptor beta chains follows, all from one sample in a study of T-cell reconstitution after alpha-beta-depleted transplantation in children. TCRdb ran MiXCR on the PCR reads and lists one entry per CDR3 protein. The sample holds over 400,000 distinct CDR3 sequences, around 13% seen once. The starting material was PBMCs from the stem cell graft donor, obtained from the stem cell graft. Receptors originate from a human donor who donated a stem cell graft to a child with combined immunodeficiency. Each CDR3 is given with its conserved first and last residue. The D gene is left open where the match is weak. Part of the rows lack a size; the others show once, few, many or a class for expanded clones.

d_call j_call clone_size v_call cdr3_nt cdr3_aa
NA TRBJ1-2 few TRBV12-5 TGTGCTAGTGGTGGAACCCTTGGTGGGGCTGACTATGGCTACACCTTC CASGGTLGGADYGYTF
NA TRBJ1-2 NA TRBV9 TGTGCCAGCAGCCCTATCCAGGATGGGGGCTACACCTTC CASSPIQDGGYTF
TRBD1 TRBJ2-1 few TRBV28 TGTGCCAGCATGGGGACAGAGGGGTGGAATGAGCAGTTCTTC CASMGTEGWNEQFF
NA TRBJ2-3 many TRBV2 TGTGCCAGCAGTGTCGTTAGGCCAGCCGAGCAGTATTTT CASSVVRPAEQYF
NA TRBJ2-3 NA TRBV6-5 TGTGCCAGCAGTTACCCACTCGTCCCCGGGAGTGACACAGATACGCAGTATTTT CASSYPLVPGSDTDTQYF
NA TRBJ2-5 many TRBV29-1 TGCAGCGTTGAAGATGGGGGAGAGACCCAGTACTTC CSVEDGGETQYF
TRBD1 TRBJ1-1 NA TRBV25-1 TGTGCCAGCAGTGACCCGGCAGGGGGGATCACTGAAGCTTTCTTT CASSDPAGGITEAFF
TRBD1 TRBJ2-7 few TRBV20-1 TGCAGTGTCAAGCGACCCCGGCCTGGGACAGATAGCGAGCAGTACTTC CSVKRPRPGTDSEQYF
NA TRBJ1-4 many TRBV6-5 TGTGCCAGCAGTTACCTTTCGGAGGGGGATGAAAAACTGTTTTTT CASSYLSEGDEKLFF
NA TRBJ2-1 NA TRBV9 TGTGCCAGCAGCGTAGAAGGTCAGGGAGCAAACAATGAGCAGTTCTTC CASSVEGQGANNEQFF
NA TRBJ1-5 few TRBV6-5 TGTGCCAGCAGTTATAATCTGCGTGACCAGCCCCAGCATTTT CASSYNLRDQPQHF
NA TRBJ1-1 NA TRBV6-5 TGTGCCAGCAGTTACGCCCGTATGAACACTGAAGCTTTCTTT CASSYARMNTEAFF
NA TRBJ2-1 NA TRBV21-1 TGTGCCAGCAAAACTAGCGGGGGGCCCTACAATGAGCAGTTCTTC CASKTSGGPYNEQFF
TRBD1 TRBJ2-3 few TRBV6-5 TGTGCCAGCAGTTACAGTGGGACAGGGGGCACAGATACGCAGTATTTT CASSYSGTGGTDTQYF
TRBD1 TRBJ2-7 few TRBV12-3/TRBV12-4 TGTGCCAGCAGCCGTGGACAGGGGCCGGCCTACGAGCAGTACTTC CASSRGQGPAYEQYF
NA TRBJ2-7 NA TRBV7-9 TGTGCCAGCAGCTTAGCCATACCAGGCGAGCAGTACTTC CASSLAIPGEQYF
NA TRBJ2-2 few TRBV12-3/TRBV12-4 TGTGCCAGCACCCTGGGGGTCGGGGAGCTGTTTTTT CASTLGVGELFF
NA TRBJ2-7 NA TRBV5-1 TGCGCCAGCAGCTTGGCAGGGCGGAACGAGCAGTACTTC CASSLAGRNEQYF
NA TRBJ2-7 few TRBV12-5 TGTGCTAGTGGTTTGGAGAGCTACTCCTACGAGCAGTACTTC CASGLESYSYEQYF
TRBD2 TRBJ2-3 NA TRBV6-5 TGTGCCAGCAGTTACTCCGCCGGGAGGCCAGATACGCAGTATTTT CASSYSAGRPDTQYF
TRBD2 TRBJ2-2 NA TRBV10-3 TGTGCCATCAGTGGAACGACTAGCGGGAGTGAGAAATCCGGGGAGCTGTTTTTT CAISGTTSGSEKSGELFF
NA TRBJ2-7 many TRBV29-1 TGCAGCGTAAGGGAGTCCACAACCTACGAGCAGTACTTC CSVRESTTYEQYF
NA TRBJ2-7 NA TRBV12-3/TRBV12-4 TGTGCCAGCAGCCCAGAAGACCACGAGCAGTACTTC CASSPEDHEQYF
TRBD2 TRBJ2-2 few TRBV7-9 TGTGCCAGCAGCCCTAGGACGGGACTAGCCGGGTCCGGGGAGCTGTTTTTT CASSPRTGLAGSGELFF
TRBD2 TRBJ2-1 NA TRBV4-1 TGCGCCAGCAGCCCCCTGCTAGCGGGAAGCAATGAGCAGTTCTTC CASSPLLAGSNEQFF
TRBD1 TRBJ2-3 many TRBV5-1 TGCGCCAGCAGCTTGGCCACGACAGGGGGATCGGGTACGCAGTATTTT CASSLATTGGSGTQYF
NA TRBJ2-1 few TRBV7-2 TGTGCCAGCAGCGGCCGGACGGATCTGGCTTTCAATGAGCAGTTCTTC CASSGRTDLAFNEQFF
TRBD1 TRBJ2-6 few TRBV30 TGTGCCTCTACCGTGTCAGGGGGCCCTGGGGCCAACGTCCTGACTTTC CASTVSGGPGANVLTF
TRBD1 TRBJ2-2 many TRBV12-3/TRBV12-4 TGTGCCAGCAGTTTCGAGGGGGCGCGTTCCGGGGAGCTGTTTTTT CASSFEGARSGELFF
NA TRBJ1-5 NA TRBV6-1 TGTGCCAGCAGTGCGCACGGGGGGTATAGCAATCAGCCCCAGCATTTT CASSAHGGYSNQPQHF
NA TRBJ2-1 many TRBV21-1 TGTGCCAGCAGCAGAGACAATAGCGGGAGCGTTGAGCAGTTCTTC CASSRDNSGSVEQFF
NA TRBJ1-1 many TRBV6-5 TGTGCCAGCAGTTACGGGGGGGAGGGCACTGAAGCTTTCTTT CASSYGGEGTEAFF
NA TRBJ2-1 NA TRBV4-3 TGCGCCAGCAGCCAACAAGGGGGGGTGCTGGAACAGTTCTTC CASSQQGGVLEQFF
NA TRBJ1-5 many TRBV6-5 TGTGCCAGCAGTATGCGGGATCAGCCCCAGCATTTT CASSMRDQPQHF
NA TRBJ1-4 few TRBV5-1 TGCGCCAGCACGGAAAGAGGGGCAACTAATGAAAAACTGTTTTTT CASTERGATNEKLFF
TRBD1 TRBJ2-3 NA TRBV4-3 TGCGCCAGCAGCCAAGCGGCGGGACAGGGGGCGAGAGATACGCAGTATTTT CASSQAAGQGARDTQYF
TRBD1 TRBJ1-2 NA TRBV6-5 TGTGCCAGCAGTTTTACCACAAGACCAAGGGGGCGCGACTATGGCTACACCTTC CASSFTTRPRGRDYGYTF
TRBD2 TRBJ2-7 few TRBV3-1 TGTGCCAGCAGCCAAGATCTGTTGCTAGCGGGTAGCTCCTACGAGCAGTACTTC CASSQDLLLAGSSYEQYF
NA TRBJ2-1 NA TRBV29-1 TGCAGCGTTGCGGGAGTAGGGGATGAGCAGTTCTTC CSVAGVGDEQFF
NA TRBJ2-1 many TRBV6-6 TGTGCCAGCACTCTGGAGGGGCGGAGTGAGCAGTTCTTC CASTLEGRSEQFF
NA TRBJ2-7 NA TRBV10-3 TGTGCCATCAGTGAGTCGAATTGGGGGTCTCCCTACGAGCAGTACTTC CAISESNWGSPYEQYF
NA TRBJ1-3 NA TRBV7-2 TGTGCCAGCAGCCTTGATGGCGCTGGAAACACCATATATTTT CASSLDGAGNTIYF
NA TRBJ2-7 NA TRBV3-1 TGTGCCAGCAGCCGAAACCCGGGACCGAGCTACGAGCAGTACTTC CASSRNPGPSYEQYF
TRBD2 TRBJ2-7 many TRBV5-5 TGTGCCAGCAGCGCGCTAGCGGGCCAAAGCTCCTACGAGCAGTACTTC CASSALAGQSSYEQYF
TRBD2 TRBJ2-7 NA TRBV7-6 TGTGCCAGCAGCTTAGCAGCTAGCGGAGCCTACGAGCAGTACTTC CASSLAASGAYEQYF
NA TRBJ2-1 many TRBV27 TGTGCCAGCAGTCCCCGGGAGACCACCTACAATGAGCAGTTCTTC CASSPRETTYNEQFF
TRBD1 TRBJ1-5 NA TRBV20-1 TGCAGTGCTATATGGGCAGGGGGCGCTGACGATCAGCCCCAGCATTTT CSAIWAGGADDQPQHF
NA TRBJ2-2 few TRBV4-1 TGCGCCAGCAGCCAGGGGGCGGGCCGGAACACCGGGGAGCTGTTTTTT CASSQGAGRNTGELFF
TRBD2 TRBJ2-7 few TRBV28 TGTGCCAGCACCTCGGGGGGGACGGCGCGGGGGCAGTACTTC CASTSGGTARGQYF
NA TRBJ2-7 many TRBV27 TGTGCCAGCAGTTTATATGGTGACGGGTACGAGCAGTACTTC CASSLYGDGYEQYF
NA TRBJ1-3 few TRBV4-3 TGCGCCAGCAGCCAAGTCGGGGGGCTGGGAAACACCATATATTTT CASSQVGGLGNTIYF